The TCR beta chain described here comes from a study of blood T cell repertoires in COVID-19. Looking at the study overall: Researchers got acute and convalescent COVID-19 samples from the United States, Italy and Spain.

The CDR3 totals 10 residues. Germline values: CDR1 DFQATT, CDR2 SNEGSKA (reference sequence). V was cut by 0 bases and J by 7 bases, with 3 bases left in between. In the authors' methods: Amplifying reference gene primers gave estimates of nucleated cell counts. Some clones are missing from TCRdb's copy, which holds only in-frame ones; the method was immunoSEQ multiplex PCR. Clone size and the V and J calls come from that table; the DNA yielded D and trimming. The sample yields about 300,000 clones, over 85% seen once. As concerns this clone: Other DNA sequences within the sample encode an identical CDR3.

Followed over time, Seattle patients had been enrolled while infection was active. This clonotype was sampled from a woman aged 30 to 39 with COVID-19, enrolled during active disease. The chain couples TRBV20-1 to TRBJ1-2; unclear D gene. The source material was peripheral blood. CDR3 sequence: CSARDSGYTF. For the CDR3, the DNA is TGCAGTGCTAGAGATAGTGGCTACACCTTC.